The rows below give T cell receptor beta chains drawn from one sample of a study of regulatory T cells in long-lasting Graves disease. In TCRdb, the multiplex PCR reads were re-called with MiXCR into one record per CDR3 protein. Among 500,000 or so distinct CDR3 sequences, 15% to 20% were seen once, and the ten largest hold 10% to 15%. This same sample was also taken into another study, of T cells in Graves' hyperthyroidism and ophthalmopathy.

Specimen: peripheral blood mononuclear cells (PBMCs), collected at new diagnosis, from a patient treated with antithyroid drugs. The receptor source for this set is a man aged 40-50 years with Graves disease. The CDR3 runs from the conserved cysteine through the conserved F or W. D genes are given only for firm matches. The listing skips clone size in some rows; elsewhere it reads once, few, many or a size class.

j_call | v_call | d_call | clone_size | cdr3_aa | cdr3_nt
TRBJ1-5 | TRBV20-1 | - | - | CSAVQGNSNQPQHF | TGCAGTGCCGTACAGGGAAATAGCAATCAGCCCCAGCATTTT
TRBJ1-3 | TRBV27 | - | - | CASSSRDRPGNTIYF | TGTGCCAGCAGTTCCCGTGACAGACCTGGAAACACCATATATTTT
TRBJ2-3 | TRBV7-6 | TRBD1 | few | CASSVGQGSTDTQYF | TGTGCCAGCAGCGTGGGACAGGGGAGCACAGATACGCAGTATTTT
TRBJ1-1 | TRBV4-2 | - | - | CASSQVSGDAEAFF | TGTGCCAGCAGCCAAGTGAGCGGGGACGCTGAAGCTTTCTTT
TRBJ2-3 | TRBV7-9 | TRBD1 | many | CASSPGTARTDTQYF | TGTGCCAGCAGCCCGGGGACAGCCCGCACAGATACGCAGTATTTT
TRBJ2-1 | TRBV2 | TRBD2 | few | CASSTSGNAGSYNEQFF | TGTGCCAGCAGCACTAGCGGGAATGCTGGCTCCTACAATGAGCAGTTCTTC
TRBJ2-3 | TRBV10-3 | - | few | CAIKARDTDTQYF | TGTGCCATCAAAGCCAGGGACACAGATACGCAGTATTTT
TRBJ2-7 | TRBV6-2/TRBV6-3 | TRBD1 | many | CASRGQQTYEQYF | TGTGCCAGCCGGGGACAGCAAACCTACGAGCAGTACTTC
TRBJ2-3 | TRBV3-1 | - | few | CASSQPGYTDTQYF | TGTGCCAGCAGCCAACCCGGGTACACAGATACGCAGTATTTT
TRBJ2-3 | TRBV9 | TRBD2 | many | CASSAGTSGRLSDTQYF | TGTGCCAGCAGCGCCGGGACTAGCGGGAGATTATCAGATACGCAGTATTTT
TRBJ1-1 | TRBV5-5 | - | many | CASSTIYSETTNTEAFF | TGTGCCAGCAGCACGATCTACTCCGAGACAACAAACACTGAAGCTTTCTTT
TRBJ2-7 | TRBV28 | - | many | CASSSFHEQYF | TGTGCCAGCAGCAGCTTCCACGAGCAGTACTTC
TRBJ2-6 | TRBV5-1 | - | - | CASSAGNVLTF | TGCGCCAGCAGCGCGGGCAACGTCCTGACTTTC
TRBJ2-6 | TRBV30 | - | many | CASEGSRLSSGANVLTF | TGTGCATCGGAGGGATCTAGATTGTCTTCGGGGGCCAACGTCCTGACTTTC
TRBJ1-2 | TRBV19 | - | - | CASSISENYGYTF | TGTGCCAGTAGTATATCTGAAAACTATGGCTACACCTTC
TRBJ2-3 | TRBV25-1 | - | many | CASSEAGRPTDTQYF | TGTGCCAGCAGTGAGGCAGGTAGGCCCACAGATACGCAGTATTTT
TRBJ2-5 | TRBV11-2 | TRBD1 | many | CASSYLDREETQYF | TGTGCCAGCAGCTACCTGGACAGGGAAGAGACCCAGTACTTC
TRBJ1-2 | TRBV3-1 | TRBD1 | - | CASSWGQGRGYTF | TGTGCCAGCAGCTGGGGACAGGGACGTGGCTACACCTTC
TRBJ1-5 | TRBV20-1 | TRBD1 | - | CSAAQGTVQPQHF | TGCAGTGCTGCTCAAGGGACAGTGCAGCCCCAGCATTTT
TRBJ2-5 | TRBV6-5 | TRBD2 | many | CASSYLASGRETQYF | TGTGCCAGCAGTTACCTTGCTAGCGGGAGAGAGACCCAGTACTTC
TRBJ1-2 | TRBV15 | - | few | CATGDTDHGYTF | TGTGCCACGGGGGACACGGATCATGGCTACACCTTC
TRBJ2-1 | TRBV14 | - | - | CASSQYFLGEQFF | TGTGCCAGCAGCCAATACTTCTTGGGTGAGCAGTTCTTC
TRBJ2-5 | TRBV29-1 | - | few | CSVVPIGGYGTQYF | TGCAGCGTTGTCCCCATTGGGGGCTACGGGACCCAGTACTTC
TRBJ2-4 | TRBV14 | - | few | CASSARGLSNIQYF | TGTGCCAGCAGCGCAAGAGGGCTCTCAAACATTCAGTACTTC
TRBJ2-7 | TRBV5-1 | TRBD1 | once | CASSYFTGGFYEQYF | TGCGCCAGCAGTTATTTTACAGGGGGCTTCTACGAGCAGTACTTC
TRBJ2-3 | TRBV20-1 | - | many | CSAPTIRVADTQYF | TGCAGTGCTCCGACGATTAGGGTGGCAGATACGCAGTATTTT
TRBJ1-5 | TRBV30 | - | many | CAWSMGSNQPQHF | TGTGCCTGGAGTATGGGTAGCAATCAGCCCCAGCATTTT
TRBJ2-1 | TRBV20-1 | TRBD2 | many | CSALEGRVYNEQFF | TGCAGTGCTCTAGAAGGGAGGGTGTACAATGAGCAGTTCTTC
TRBJ1-2 | TRBV9 | - | - | CASSVAQGLDYGYTF | TGTGCCAGCAGCGTAGCTCAGGGGCTGGACTATGGCTACACCTTC
TRBJ1-5 | TRBV6-1 | - | many | CASSERRGRGNQPQHF | TGTGCCAGCAGTGAACGCAGGGGACGGGGGAATCAGCCCCAGCATTTT
TRBJ2-5 | TRBV2 | TRBD2 | many | CASSDGTSFGETQYF | TGTGCCAGCAGTGATGGGACTAGCTTTGGGGAGACCCAGTACTTC
TRBJ2-7 | TRBV7-6 | TRBD2 | many | CASTMDSGRPSYEQYF | TGTGCCAGCACGATGGATAGCGGGAGGCCTTCCTACGAGCAGTACTTC
TRBJ2-1 | TRBV4-1 | TRBD2 | - | CASSQARTGGYNEQFF | TGCGCCAGCAGCCAAGCCAGAACGGGAGGTTACAATGAGCAGTTCTTC
TRBJ2-3 | TRBV28 | TRBD1 | many | CASSIPQGKTDTQYF | TGTGCCAGCAGTATACCACAGGGGAAGACAGATACGCAGTATTTT
TRBJ2-4 | TRBV28 | - | - | CASSPASGYLAKNIQYF | TGTGCCAGCAGTCCCGCGAGCGGATACCTAGCCAAAAACATTCAGTACTTC
TRBJ2-2 | TRBV3-1 | TRBD2 | once | CASSQDSSGANTGELFF | TGTGCCAGCAGCCAAGATTCTAGCGGGGCGAACACCGGGGAGCTGTTTTTT
TRBJ1-2 | TRBV15 | - | few | CATREGGLYGYTF | TGTGCCACCAGGGAAGGGGGTCTCTATGGCTACACCTTC
TRBJ2-4 | TRBV29-1 | - | - | CSALGGALAKNIQYF | TGCAGTGCCCTGGGGGGGGCCCTAGCCAAAAACATTCAGTACTTC
TRBJ2-1 | TRBV20-1 | TRBD2 | many | CSARAASGYNEQFF | TGCAGTGCTAGAGCGGCTAGCGGTTACAATGAGCAGTTCTTC
TRBJ1-1 | TRBV28 | - | many | CASTPEVNVNTEAFF | TGTGCCAGCACCCCCGAAGTGAATGTGAACACTGAAGCTTTCTTT
TRBJ2-7 | TRBV10-3 | TRBD1 | many | CAICPGQDHYEQYF | TGTGCCATCTGCCCGGGACAGGACCACTACGAGCAGTACTTC
TRBJ2-1 | TRBV3-1 | TRBD1 | many | CASRSTGDKNEQFF | TGTGCCAGCAGATCGACAGGGGATAAGAATGAGCAGTTCTTC
TRBJ1-1 | TRBV18 | - | many | CASSPDLNTEAFF | TGTGCCAGCTCACCGGACCTTAACACTGAAGCTTTCTTT
TRBJ2-1 | TRBV13 | TRBD2 | many | CASSPRTSGRASFF | TGTGCCAGCAGCCCAAGGACTAGCGGGAGGGCCAGCTTCTTC
TRBJ1-3 | TRBV28 | TRBD1 | many | CASSSTGTGTGNTIYF | TGTGCCAGCAGTTCGACCGGGACAGGGACTGGAAACACCATATATTTT
TRBJ1-4 | TRBV5-1 | - | - | CASSMADRATNEKLFF | TGCGCCAGCAGCATGGCCGACCGAGCAACTAATGAAAAACTGTTTTTT